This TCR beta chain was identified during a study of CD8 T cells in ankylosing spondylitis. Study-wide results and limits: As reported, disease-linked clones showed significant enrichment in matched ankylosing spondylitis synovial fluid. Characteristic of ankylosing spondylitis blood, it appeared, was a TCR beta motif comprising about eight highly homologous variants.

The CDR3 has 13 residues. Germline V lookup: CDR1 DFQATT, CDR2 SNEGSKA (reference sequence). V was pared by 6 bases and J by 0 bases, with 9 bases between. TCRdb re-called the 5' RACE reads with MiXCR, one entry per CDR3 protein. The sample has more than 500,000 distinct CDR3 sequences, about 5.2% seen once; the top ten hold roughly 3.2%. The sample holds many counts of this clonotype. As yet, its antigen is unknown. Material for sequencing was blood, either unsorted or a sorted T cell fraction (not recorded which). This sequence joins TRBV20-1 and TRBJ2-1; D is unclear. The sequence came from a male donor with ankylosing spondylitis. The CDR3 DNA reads TGCAGTGCGACTGCCAGCTCCTACAATGAGCAGTTCTTC. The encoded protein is CSATASSYNEQFF.